The sequence of this T cell receptor (beta chain) was determined in a study of cytomegalovirus exposure and HLA in healthy donors. Findings and limits, study-wide: Differences between HLA loci emerged in a later analysis of TCR association rates, with DRB1 most and HLA-C fewest. The study found most TCR sequences rare, yet found some public TCRs in many donors. Some TCR beta chains (roughly 150 of them) were listed as cytomegalovirus-associated.

With 60 Vbeta and 13 Jbeta primers, the PCR was carried out. The method was immunoSEQ multiplex PCR; TCRdb's version includes in-frame clones alone and lacks a portion of them. Among roughly 200,000 clones listed, over 60% were seen once. Turning to this clone: What it binds is unknown.

Germline V gene sequence: CDR1 GTSNPN, CDR2 SVGIG (reference sequence). With V trimmed by 8 bases and J by 4 bases, 8 bases remained unmatched. This CDR3 contains 13 residues. Donors were nominally healthy when sampled, though unrecorded immune exposures were likely. The V call is TRBV30, the J call TRBJ1-2, with 9 bases aligning to TRBD1. The source is a woman in her 30s in good health and CMV-seropositive. Sequenced sample: PBMCs. The CDR3 bases are TGTGCCGGACAGACAGGGGGGGGCTATGGCTACACCTTC. Amino acids: CAGQTGGGYGYTF.